This TCR beta chain derives from a study of blood T cell repertoires in COVID-19. Study-level background: Samples representing acute and convalescent COVID-19 were sourced from the United States, Italy and Spain.

Followed over time, Seattle patients had been enrolled while infection was active. Germline V gives CDR1 LNHDA, CDR2 SQIVND (reference sequence). The V end was cut by 3 bases, the J end by 0 bases, with 17 bases between. There are 17 residues in the CDR3. The repertoire was sequenced with immunoSEQ multiplex PCR; TCRdb's copy has only in-frame clones and lacks some. The sample lists 250,000 to 300,000 clones; just under 90% were seen once. This clone was picked up one time. The chain carries TRBV19 and TRBJ1-1; maybe TRBD1 (5 bases). The receptor was isolated from a woman aged 25 to 39 with COVID-19, enrolled during active disease. Sequencing was carried out using peripheral blood. The CDR3 reads CASSIYTQGSLNTEAFF. In DNA, the CDR3 is TGTGCCAGTAGTATTTACACGCAGGGAAGCCTGAACACTGAAGCTTTCTTT.